The 11 T cell receptor beta chains listed next were all sequenced from one sample in a study of cytomegalovirus exposure and HLA in healthy donors. Vbeta (60) and Jbeta (13) primers were used in the PCR. Sequencing was performed with immunoSEQ multiplex PCR; in TCRdb, only in-frame clones are kept and a portion is missing. The table records some 150,000 clones, roughly 80% of them present only once. The sample consisted of PBMCs. The receptors stem from a woman in her thirties in good health and CMV-seropositive.

Concerning this clone: Other nucleotide sequences from this sample produce the same CDR3. The chain couples TRBV6-6 to TRBJ2-7; 10 bases line up with TRBD1. The V and J ends lost 11 bases and 5 bases, in that order; junction bases with no gene match: 9. Germline V gene sequence: CDR1 MNHNY, CDR2 SVGAGI (reference sequence). This CDR3 has 13 amino acids. CDR3 DNA: TGTGCCTCAAGGGACAGGGGATTTGACGAGCAGTACTTC. Protein: CASRDRGFDEQYF.

CDR3 sequence: CASSLGGQDQYF. In DNA form, the CDR3 reads TGTGCCAGCAGCTTAGGGGGACAGGATCAGTACTTC. The chain employs TRBV7-3 and TRBJ2-7; 8 bases map to TRBD1. The V gene's germline CDR1 is SGHTA and CDR2 FQGTGA. CDR3 length: 12 amino acids. The junction had 4 bases not matched to a gene; V was cut back by 2 bases and J by 10 bases.

This clone has more than one count but fewer than ten. The chain couples TRBV6-5 to TRBJ1-1, with 10 bases matching TRBD1. CDR1 and CDR2 (germline): MNHEY, SVGAGI. The CDR3 has 15 residues. Trimming at V came to 7 bases and at J to 5 bases, leaving 10 bases not matched to a gene. The CDR3: CASTRGGQGRTEAFF. CDR3 bases: TGTGCCAGCACGAGGGGGGGACAGGGGAGGACTGAAGCTTTCTTT.

This sequence joins TRBV5-1 and TRBJ1-6; 9 positions match TRBD1. The CDR3 covers 21 residues. Trimming cost V 0 bases and J 2 bases; bases outside gene matches: 15. Germline values: CDR1 SGHRS, CDR2 YFSETQ. CDR3 in amino acids: CASSLEARDRVYGAYNSPLHF. In nucleotides, the CDR3 is TGCGCCAGCAGCTTGGAGGCCCGGGACAGGGTTTATGGGGCCTATAATTCACCCCTCCACTTT.

Only one count was recorded for this clone. The J gene is TRBJ1-2, the V gene TRBV5-4, with TRBD1 matching over 12 bases. The germline CDR1 and CDR2 sequences are SGHNT and YYREEE (reference sequence). The CDR3 is 16 residues long. V lost 6 bases, J lost 7 bases, and 13 bases stayed unmatched. CDR3 sequence reads: CASTFPMGQGALGYTF. CDR3 coding DNA: TGTGCCAGCACCTTCCCGATGGGACAGGGGGCGCTTGGCTACACCTTC.

V is TRBV7-9 and J is TRBJ1-2, with TRBD1 matching 7 bases. Germline CDR1 SEHNR, CDR2 FQNEAQ (reference sequence). The length of the CDR3 is 15 residues. V was clipped by 4 bases and J by 7 bases; unmatched bases: 12. The CDR3 nucleotides read TGTGCCAGCAGCTACCCCGACAGGGCGGTAGGTGGCTACACCTTC. It is translated as CASSYPDRAVGGYTF.

V and J are TRBV5-1 and TRBJ2-3, with 11 bases aligning to TRBD2. CDR1 is SGHRS and CDR2 is YFSETQ in the germline V gene. Trimming at V came to 4 bases and at J to 3 bases, leaving 7 bases not matched to a gene. This CDR3 comprises 16 residues. CDR3 residues: CASSRSGGARTDTQYF. Here the CDR3 DNA reads TGCGCCAGCAGCCGTAGCGGGGGGGCCCGGACAGATACGCAGTATTTT.

V is TRBV7-9 and J is TRBJ2-2, with 12 positions matching TRBD1. The germline CDR1 and CDR2 sequences are SEHNR and FQNEAQ (reference sequence). After removal of 8 bases from V and 6 bases from J, the junction contained 16 bases not matched to a gene. The CDR3 length is 18 residues. The CDR3: CASGPIPGQGARAGELFF. Here the CDR3 DNA reads TGTGCCAGCGGCCCTATACCGGGACAGGGGGCTCGGGCCGGGGAGCTGTTTTTT.

This clone showed up many times. The chain recombines TRBV10-3 with TRBJ2-7; the match to TRBD1 covers 8 bases. Trimming cost V 4 bases and J 1 base; bases outside gene matches: 6. This CDR3 comprises 15 residues. Germline loops: CDR1 ENHRY, CDR2 SYGVKD. For the CDR3, the DNA is TGTGCCATCAGTGCGGCGCAGGGGGCATCCTACGAGCAGTACTTC. Amino acid sequence: CAISAAQGASYEQYF.

This sequence joins TRBV6-6 and TRBJ2-2; tentatively, D is TRBD2 (6 bases). Germline lookup yields CDR1 MNHNY and CDR2 SVGAGI (reference sequence). The V and J ends lost 4 bases and 1 base respectively, with 7 bases between them. The CDR3 extends over 14 amino acids. The CDR3 DNA reads as TGTGCCAGCAGTTGGGGAGGGAACACCGGGGAGCTGTTTTTT. Protein: CASSWGGNTGELFF.

CDR3 bases: TGTGCCAGCAGCTTGGTTGACAGGGGAGAGACCCAGTACTTC. Amino acid sequence: CASSLVDRGETQYF. This chain connects TRBV5-6 to TRBJ2-5, with TRBD1 matching over 8 bases. This CDR3 comprises 14 residues. The ends lost 0 bases at V and 4 bases at J; junction bases unmatched: 2. Germline V gene data show CDR1 as SGHDT and CDR2 as YYEEEE.